These 9 T cell receptor beta chains were sequenced from one sample in a study of T-cell memory formation after mild COVID-19 (dated by TCRdb to about 2021). Library method: 5' RACE. TCRdb shows the sequencer as Illumina NovaSeq 6000. TCRdb ran its own pipeline on the public reads, namely fastp trimming at Q25 and MiXCR clone calling, and kept in-frame beta chains. Records with the same CDR3 protein are collapsed into one entry carrying the most frequent genes and DNA. Counted in this sample were around 300,000 distinct CDR3 sequences; approximately 12% of them appeared once. In total, the top ten clones hold around 21% of the sample. The sample comprised PBMCs or a T cell subset sorted from them (not recorded which). Receptors were obtained from a man aged 18 to 29 who had mild COVID-19 (a few samples of this study predate the infection). The sample titles of this study are shuffled in the database, so cell type and time point are left out; the donor was told from shared clones.

This clonotype has ten or more counts. J is TRBJ2-1 and V is TRBV6-4; D might be TRBD1 (6 bases). Trimming removed 5 bases at V and 6 bases at J, with 11 bases between. From germline, CDR1 is MRHNA and CDR2 SNTAGT. The CDR3 runs to 13 residues. The DNA for the CDR3 is TGTGCCAGCAGTCCACAGGGTCCCAATGAGCAGTTCTTC. Translating gives CASSPQGPNEQFF.

This clonotype was seen a handful of times. The CDR3, as DNA: TGTGCCAGCAGCCCACACCTCCGATCGGCGAACACCGGGGAGCTGTTTTTT. Translation gives CASSPHLRSANTGELFF. The chain combines TRBV12-3 or TRBV12-4 with TRBJ2-2; D gene uncertain. The CDR3 contains 17 residues. V lost 6 bases to trimming and J lost 0 bases, with 17 bases between them.

In this sample, this clonotype turned up a few times. V is TRBV9 and J is TRBJ2-1; 10 positions match TRBD2. CDR3 length: 15 residues. The V segment lost 3 bases and the J segment 5 bases; nucleotides outside the gene matches: 5. Per germline, CDR1 SGDLS and CDR2 YYNGEE. The CDR3 bases are TGTGCCAGCAGCGGACGACTAGCGGGTAACAATGAGCAGTTCTTC. It is translated as CASSGRLAGNNEQFF.

The sample holds many counts of this clonotype. The V and J genes are TRBV9 and TRBJ2-1; 11 bases agree with TRBD2. The CDR3 totals 17 residues. CDR1 SGDLS and CDR2 YYNGEE come from the germline V gene. With V trimmed by 0 bases and J by 4 bases, 6 bases remained unmatched. The CDR3 bases are TGTGCCAGCAGCGTAGGGTTAGCGGGGGGGTTATACAATGAGCAGTTCTTC. Protein sequence: CASSVGLAGGLYNEQFF. Together with reference TRBV9 and TRBJ2-1, the CDR3 gives the full variable domain: DSGVTQTPKHLITATGQRVTLRCSPRSGDLSVYWYQQSLDQGLQFLIQYYNGEERAKGNILERFSAQQFPDLHSELNLSSLELGDSALYFCASSVGLAGGLYNEQFFGPGTRLTVL.

This clonotype has just a few counts. The chain employs TRBV11-3 and TRBJ2-5; 8 bases agree with TRBD1. The CDR3 sequence is 14 residues long. Germline lookup yields CDR1 SGHNT and CDR2 YENEEA. Germline trimming cut 4 bases from V and 1 base from J; bases unmatched to any gene: 2. This chain's CDR3 is CASSSQGAQETQYF. The CDR3 DNA follows: TGTGCCAGCAGCTCGCAGGGGGCCCAAGAGACCCAGTACTTC.

This clonotype has only a few counts. This chain joins TRBV5-1 and TRBJ1-5; D is possibly TRBD1 (6 bases). Germline V gene sequence: CDR1 SGHRS, CDR2 YFSETQ. Trimming stripped 0 bases from V and 6 bases from J, with 13 bases between. CDR3 length: 15 amino acids. The CDR3 loop is CASSLGRGRGQPQHF. In nucleotides, the CDR3 is TGCGCCAGCAGCTTGGGCAGGGGTAGGGGTCAGCCCCAGCATTTT.

The sample holds a few counts of this clonotype. J is TRBJ1-5 and V is TRBV28; TRBD1 matches at 8 bases. CDR3 length: 15 residues. J was trimmed by 6 bases and V by 4 bases; bases with no gene match: 8. CDR1 MDHEN and CDR2 SYDVKM come from the germline V gene. The CDR3 spells CASSSGQGWGQPQHF. CDR3 nucleotides: TGTGCCAGCAGTTCAGGACAGGGATGGGGTCAGCCCCAGCATTTT.

The chain is built from TRBV7-3 and TRBJ2-1, with 10 bases matching TRBD2. The CDR3 runs to 21 residues. With V trimmed by 0 bases and J by 4 bases, 18 bases remained unmatched. Germline V CDR1 and CDR2: SGHTA, FQGTGA. CDR3 nucleotide sequence: TGTGCCAGCAGCTTAACAGAGTGGCGGCTAGCGGGGGCAAACCCGTACAATGAGCAGTTCTTC. Translation gives CASSLTEWRLAGANPYNEQFF.

The sample holds a few counts of this clonotype. V is TRBV20-1 and J is TRBJ1-2; D may be TRBD1 (5 bases). The CDR3 spans 12 residues. V lost 8 bases to trimming and J lost 7 bases, with 17 bases between them. The germline V gene encodes CDR1 DFQATT and CDR2 SNEGSKA (reference sequence). The CDR3 is CSIGTLEGGYTF. The CDR3, as DNA: TGCAGTATAGGGACGCTCGAGGGTGGCTACACCTTC.